One sample yielded the 3 T cell receptor beta chains listed below, sequenced in a study of OX40 agonist ivuxolimab in advanced cancers. Only in-frame clones appear in the TCRdb table, and some are missing; sequencing was by immunoSEQ multiplex PCR. The sample carries around 38,000 clones, approximately 80% recorded once. Sequencing was performed on CD4+ or CD8+ T cells sorted from blood, taken in a trial of the OX40 agonist ivuxolimab. The source of these receptors is an adult with an advanced solid tumor such as melanoma, head and neck, liver or kidney cancer.

V usage is TRBV9 and J usage is TRBJ1-4; D not certain. From germline, CDR1 is SGDLS and CDR2 YYNGEE. The CDR3 has 16 residues. V was trimmed by 0 bases and J by 8 bases, leaving 17 bases between them. As DNA, the CDR3 is TGTGCCAGCAGCGTAGGAGGACTACCCGGGCAGGAAAAACTGTTTTTT. Its translation: CASSVGGLPGQEKLFF.

CDR3 in DNA: TGTGCCAGCAGTTACTCCGGGACAGCTTATGAAAAACTGTTTTTT. Translation gives CASSYSGTAYEKLFF. The chain has TRBV6-5 and TRBJ1-4; 7 bases are a match to TRBD1. Germline assignment: CDR1 MNHEY and CDR2 SVGAGI. Losses at the gene ends were 0 bases for V and 6 bases for J; bases not matched to a gene: 4. The CDR3 sequence is 15 residues long.

The genes are TRBV7-2 and TRBJ2-4; TRBD2 matches 15 bases. The CDR3 length is 17 residues. Germline V gene lookup returns CDR1 SGHTA and CDR2 FQGNSA. V was pared by 4 bases and J by 0 bases, with 1 base of the junction left unmatched. CDR3: CASSSGLAGGAKNIQYF. The CDR3 DNA reads as TGTGCCAGCAGCTCGGGACTAGCGGGAGGAGCCAAAAACATTCAGTACTTC.